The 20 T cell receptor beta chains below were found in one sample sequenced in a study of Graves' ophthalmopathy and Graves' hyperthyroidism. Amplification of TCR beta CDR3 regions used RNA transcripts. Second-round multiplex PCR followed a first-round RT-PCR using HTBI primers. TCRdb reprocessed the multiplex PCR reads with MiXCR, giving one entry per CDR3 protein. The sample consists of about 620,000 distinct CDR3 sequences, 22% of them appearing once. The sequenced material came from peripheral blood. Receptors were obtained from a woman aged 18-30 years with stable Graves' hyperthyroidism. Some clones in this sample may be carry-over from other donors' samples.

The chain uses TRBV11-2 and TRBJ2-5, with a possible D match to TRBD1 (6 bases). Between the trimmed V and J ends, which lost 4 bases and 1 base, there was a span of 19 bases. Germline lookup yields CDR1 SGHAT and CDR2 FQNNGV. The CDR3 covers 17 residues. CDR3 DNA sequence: TGTGCCAGCAGCTCGTCAAACCTGACAGGATTCCAAGAGACCCAGTACTTC. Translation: CASSSSNLTGFQETQYF.

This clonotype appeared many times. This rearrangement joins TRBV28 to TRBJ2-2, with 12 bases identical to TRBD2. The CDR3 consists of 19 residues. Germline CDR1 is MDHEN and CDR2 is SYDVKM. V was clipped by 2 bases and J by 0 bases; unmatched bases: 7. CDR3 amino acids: CASSLTSGRFHANTGELFF. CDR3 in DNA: TGTGCCAGCAGTTTAACTAGCGGGAGGTTTCACGCGAACACCGGGGAGCTGTTTTTT. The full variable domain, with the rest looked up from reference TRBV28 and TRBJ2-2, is DVKVTQSSRYLVKRTGEKVFLECVQDMDHENMFWYRQDPGLGLRLIYFSYDVKMKEKGDIPEGYSVSREKKERFSLILESASTNQTSMYLCASSLTSGRFHANTGELFFGEGSRLTVL.

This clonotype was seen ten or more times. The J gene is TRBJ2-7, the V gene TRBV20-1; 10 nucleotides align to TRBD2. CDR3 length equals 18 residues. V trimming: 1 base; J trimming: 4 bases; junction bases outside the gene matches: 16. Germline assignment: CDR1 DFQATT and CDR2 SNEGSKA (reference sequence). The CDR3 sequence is CSARVGVSAGGPSYEQYF. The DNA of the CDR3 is TGCAGTGCTAGAGTTGGAGTGTCAGCGGGAGGGCCCTCTTACGAGCAGTACTTC.

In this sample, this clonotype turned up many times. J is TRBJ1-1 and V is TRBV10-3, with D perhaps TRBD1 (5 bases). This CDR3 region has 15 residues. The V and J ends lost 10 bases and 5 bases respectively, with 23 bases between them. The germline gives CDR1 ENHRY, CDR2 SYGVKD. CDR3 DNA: TGTGCCACCGGGGTCGGGGAGGGGAGGGTAACTGAAGCTTTCTTT. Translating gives CATGVGEGRVTEAFF.

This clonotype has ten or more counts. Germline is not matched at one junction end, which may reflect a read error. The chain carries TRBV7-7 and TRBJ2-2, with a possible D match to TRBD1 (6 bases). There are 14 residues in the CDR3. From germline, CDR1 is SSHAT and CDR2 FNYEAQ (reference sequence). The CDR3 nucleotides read TGTGCTAGCAGCTTAACAGGGTACACCGGGGAGCTGTTTTTT. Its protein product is CASSLTGYTGELFF.

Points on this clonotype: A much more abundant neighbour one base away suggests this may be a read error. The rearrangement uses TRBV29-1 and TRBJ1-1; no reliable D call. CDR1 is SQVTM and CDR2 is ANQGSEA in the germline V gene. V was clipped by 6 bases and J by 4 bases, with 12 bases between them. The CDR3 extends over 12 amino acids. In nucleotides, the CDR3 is TGCAGCGTAAGCTCCAGCAGCACTGAAGCTTTCTTT. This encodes CSVSSSSTEAFF.

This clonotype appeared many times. This CDR3 reads CSARGDNYGYTF. CDR3 bases: TGCAGTGCTAGAGGCGATAACTATGGCTACACCTTC. J is TRBJ1-2 and V is TRBV20-1; the D is unclear. Per the germline V gene, CDR1 is DFQATT and CDR2 is SNEGSKA (reference sequence). The CDR3 extends over 12 amino acids. The V end was cut by 1 base, the J end by 1 base, with 4 bases between.

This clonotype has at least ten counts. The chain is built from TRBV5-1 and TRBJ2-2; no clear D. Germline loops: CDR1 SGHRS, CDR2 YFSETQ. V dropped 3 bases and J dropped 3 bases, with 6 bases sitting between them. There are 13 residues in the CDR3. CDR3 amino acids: CASSYLDTGELFF. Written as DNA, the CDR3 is TGCGCCAGCAGCTATCTTGACACCGGGGAGCTGTTTTTT. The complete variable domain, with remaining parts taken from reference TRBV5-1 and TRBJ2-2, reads KAGVTQTPRYLIKTRGQQVTLSCSPISGHRSVSWYQQTPGQGLQFLFEYFSETQRNKGNFPGRFSGRQFSNSRSEMNVSTLELGDSALYLCASSYLDTGELFFGEGSRLTVL.

CDR3 sequence: CASSFTVPILLAQETQYF. Here the CDR3 DNA reads TGTGCCAGCAGCTTCACTGTACCGATCTTGTTGGCTCAAGAGACCCAGTACTTC. The J gene is TRBJ2-5, the V gene TRBV7-3; no reliable D call. CDR1 SGHTA and CDR2 FQGTGA come from the germline V gene. The CDR3 covers 18 residues. V lost 3 bases to trimming and J lost 2 bases, with 22 bases between them. The whole variable domain, filled in from reference TRBV7-3 and TRBJ2-5, reads GAGVSQTPSNKVTEKGKYVELRCDPISGHTALYWYRQSLGQGPEFLIYFQGTGAADDSGLPNDRFFAVRPEGSVSTLKIQRTERGDSAVYLCASSFTVPILLAQETQYFGPGTRLLVL.

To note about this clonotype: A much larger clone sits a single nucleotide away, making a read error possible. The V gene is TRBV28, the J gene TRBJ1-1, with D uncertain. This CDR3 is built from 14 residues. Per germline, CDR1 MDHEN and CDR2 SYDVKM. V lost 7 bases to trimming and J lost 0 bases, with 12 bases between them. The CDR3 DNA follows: TGTGCCAGCAACCCCCCCACAATGAACACTGAAGCTTTCTTT. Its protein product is CASNPPTMNTEAFF.

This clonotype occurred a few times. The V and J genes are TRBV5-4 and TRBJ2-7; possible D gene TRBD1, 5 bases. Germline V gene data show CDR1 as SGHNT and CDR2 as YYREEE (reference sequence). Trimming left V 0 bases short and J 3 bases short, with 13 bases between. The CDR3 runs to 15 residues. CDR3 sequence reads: CASSLDRGSYYEQYF. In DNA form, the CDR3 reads TGTGCCAGCAGCTTGGATAGGGGATCATACTACGAGCAGTACTTC.

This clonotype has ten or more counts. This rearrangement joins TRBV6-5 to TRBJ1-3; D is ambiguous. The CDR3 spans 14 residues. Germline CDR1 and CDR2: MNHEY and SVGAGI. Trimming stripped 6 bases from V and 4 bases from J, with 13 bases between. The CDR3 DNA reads TGTGCCAGCAGCCCCGGCGGCAAAGGAAACACCATATATTTT. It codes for CASSPGGKGNTIYF.

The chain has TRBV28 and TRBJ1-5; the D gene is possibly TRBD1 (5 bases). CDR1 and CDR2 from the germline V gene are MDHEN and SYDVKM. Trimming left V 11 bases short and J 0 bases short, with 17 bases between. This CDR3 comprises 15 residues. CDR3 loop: CAYDDGTYSNQPQHF. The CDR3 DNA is TGTGCCTATGACGATGGGACGTATAGCAATCAGCCCCAGCATTTT.

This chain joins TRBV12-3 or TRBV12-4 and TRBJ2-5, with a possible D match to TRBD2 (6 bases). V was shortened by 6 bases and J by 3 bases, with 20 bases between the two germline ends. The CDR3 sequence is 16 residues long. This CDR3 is CASSQPRRGRKETQYF. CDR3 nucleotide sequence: TGTGCCAGCAGCCAACCCAGGAGGGGCCGTAAAGAGACCCAGTACTTC.

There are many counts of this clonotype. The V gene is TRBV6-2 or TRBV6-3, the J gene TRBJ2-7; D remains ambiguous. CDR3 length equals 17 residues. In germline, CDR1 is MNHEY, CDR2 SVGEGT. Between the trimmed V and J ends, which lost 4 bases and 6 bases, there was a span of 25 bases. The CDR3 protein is CASSFPGSLPKAPEQYF. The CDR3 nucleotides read TGTGCCAGCAGTTTCCCAGGCAGCTTACCGAAAGCTCCCGAGCAGTACTTC.

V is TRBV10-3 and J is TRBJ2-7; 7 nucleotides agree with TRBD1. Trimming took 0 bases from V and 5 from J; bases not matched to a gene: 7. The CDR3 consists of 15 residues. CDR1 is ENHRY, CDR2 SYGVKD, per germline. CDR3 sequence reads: CAISESAQGTHEQYF. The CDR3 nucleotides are TGTGCCATCAGTGAGTCGGCACAGGGGACCCACGAGCAGTACTTC.

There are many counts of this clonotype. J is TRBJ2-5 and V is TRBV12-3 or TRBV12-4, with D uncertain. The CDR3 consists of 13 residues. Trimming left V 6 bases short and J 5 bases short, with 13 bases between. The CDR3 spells CASSPAVVETQYF. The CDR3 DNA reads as TGTGCCAGCAGCCCGGCAGTTGTCGAGACCCAGTACTTC.

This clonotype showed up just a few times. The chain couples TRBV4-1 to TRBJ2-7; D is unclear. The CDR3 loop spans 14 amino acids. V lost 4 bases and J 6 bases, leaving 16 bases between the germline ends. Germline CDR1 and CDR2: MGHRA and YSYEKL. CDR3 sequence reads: CASSPPLDVGEQYF. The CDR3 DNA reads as TGCGCCAGCAGCCCCCCCTTGGATGTCGGCGAGCAGTACTTC.

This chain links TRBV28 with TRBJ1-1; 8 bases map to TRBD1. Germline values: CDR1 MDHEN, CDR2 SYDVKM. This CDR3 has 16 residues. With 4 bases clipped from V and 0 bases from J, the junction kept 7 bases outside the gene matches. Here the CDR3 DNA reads TGTGCCAGCAGTTACCAGGCAGGGGGCATGAACACTGAAGCTTTCTTT. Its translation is CASSYQAGGMNTEAFF. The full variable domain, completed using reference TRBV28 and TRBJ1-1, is DVKVTQSSRYLVKRTGEKVFLECVQDMDHENMFWYRQDPGLGLRLIYFSYDVKMKEKGDIPEGYSVSREKKERFSLILESASTNQTSMYLCASSYQAGGMNTEAFFGQGTRLTVV.

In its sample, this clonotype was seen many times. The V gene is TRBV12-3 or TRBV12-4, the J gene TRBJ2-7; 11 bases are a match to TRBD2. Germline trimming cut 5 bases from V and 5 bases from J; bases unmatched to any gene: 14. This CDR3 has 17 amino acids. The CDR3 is CASSISYLAGGVNEQYF. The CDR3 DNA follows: TGTGCCAGCAGTATAAGCTACCTAGCGGGAGGAGTGAACGAGCAGTACTTC.